This T cell receptor beta chain is drawn from a study of tumor-infiltrating lymphocytes in glioblastoma multiforme (dated 2017 in TCRdb). Regarding the study in general: The study tested whether intratumoral genomic heterogeneity fosters TIL diversity by jointly investigating somatic mutations, TIL diversity and immune response activity.

For peripheral blood mononuclear cells, total RNA was isolated with TRIzol reagent and then purified using the RNeasy kit. Every RNA sample had an OD 260/280 ratio above 1.9 and an RNA integrity number above 6.5. Results and caveats for the whole study, not just this receptor: Because T cells carry unequal numbers of TCR transcripts, RNA-based TCR sequencing may distort clone frequencies. Generalizability was limited because only one glioblastoma patient was included in the TCR and somatic mutation analysis. T cells were not sorted into functional subsets, which the authors noted as a future improvement.

Of note for this clonotype: This receptor's antigen is unknown. No qualities accompany the bases; no much larger clone lies one base away.

Germline trimming amounts to 4 bases on V and 7 bases on J, with 9 as the count of junction bases outside the gene matches. Spanning cysteine to phenylalanine, the CDR3 consists of 13 amino acids. Just the 39-base CDR3 DNA is kept, in frame starting at base 1. The germline V gene supplies CDR1 SQVTM and CDR2 ANQGSEA. A modified ARM-PCR protocol with multiple V-beta primers and a C-beta primer was used to build TCRB libraries from RNA via three nested multiplex PCR rounds. ProtoScript II Reverse Transcriptase and a C-beta primer were used to synthesize TCRB-specific cDNA from around 0.52 ug total RNA. For the TCRB libraries, no unique molecular identifiers were described. In the third PCR, barcodes and adapters were added over about 23 cycles using Deep VentR (exo-) polymerase, and bands of 250-500 bp were then gel purified. TCRB libraries were sequenced with 250 bp paired-end reads on an Illumina HiSeq 2500. As for the authors' bioinformatics: The reads were cleaned with Trimmomatic, merged with FLASH and assigned V, D and J segments with MiGEC before being analyzed in VDJtools. Repertoire diversity was quantified with the Shannon-Wiener diversity index calculated using VDJtools. Through fastp at Q25 and MiXCR, TCRdb rebuilt clones from the public reads, retaining in-frame beta chains. Every distinct CDR3 protein forms one entry, paired with its most common genes and DNA. The V and J calls follow TCRdb's processing rather than the paper's. Across this sample there are just under 20,000 distinct CDR3 sequences, with roughly 68% seen only once. The leading ten clones occupy around 19% of the sample.

The origin of this receptor is a male donor with glioblastoma. In this chain, TRBV29-1 is recombined with TRBJ2-7, and TRBD1 matches 8 of the central bases. The specimen was peripheral blood. The CDR3 protein is CSVVTGGRGEQYF. The sequenced DNA: TGCAGCGTTGTAACAGGGGGACGTGGAGAGCAGTACTTC.